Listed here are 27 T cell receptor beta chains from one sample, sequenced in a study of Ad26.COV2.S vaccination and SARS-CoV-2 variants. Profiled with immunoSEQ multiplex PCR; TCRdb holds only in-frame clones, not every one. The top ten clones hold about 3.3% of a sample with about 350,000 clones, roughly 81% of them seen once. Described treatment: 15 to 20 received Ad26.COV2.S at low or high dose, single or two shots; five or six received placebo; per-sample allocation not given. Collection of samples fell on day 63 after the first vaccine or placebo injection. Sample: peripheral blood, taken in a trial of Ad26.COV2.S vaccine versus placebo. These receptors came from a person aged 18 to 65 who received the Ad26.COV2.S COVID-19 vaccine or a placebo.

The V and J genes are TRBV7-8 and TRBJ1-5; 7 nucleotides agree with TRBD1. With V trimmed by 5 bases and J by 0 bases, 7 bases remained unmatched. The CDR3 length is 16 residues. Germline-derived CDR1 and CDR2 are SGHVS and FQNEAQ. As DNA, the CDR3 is TGTGCCAGCAGCAACCGACAGGGAGATAGCAATCAGCCCCAGCATTTT. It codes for CASSNRQGDSNQPQHF.

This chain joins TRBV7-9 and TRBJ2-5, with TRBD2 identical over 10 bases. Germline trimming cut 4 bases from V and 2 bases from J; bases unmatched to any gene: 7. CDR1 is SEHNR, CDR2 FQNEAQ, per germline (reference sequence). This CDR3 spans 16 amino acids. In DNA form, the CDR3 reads TGTGCCAGCAGCTATCTAGCGGGAGAGGGACAAGAGACCCAGTACTTC. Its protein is CASSYLAGEGQETQYF.

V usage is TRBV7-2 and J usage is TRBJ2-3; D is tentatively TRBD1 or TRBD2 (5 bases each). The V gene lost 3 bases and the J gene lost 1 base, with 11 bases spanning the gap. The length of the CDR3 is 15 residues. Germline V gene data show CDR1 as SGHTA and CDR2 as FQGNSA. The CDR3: CASSFGQGRTDTQYF. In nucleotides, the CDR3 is TGTGCCAGCAGCTTTGGTCAGGGACGCACAGATACGCAGTATTTT.

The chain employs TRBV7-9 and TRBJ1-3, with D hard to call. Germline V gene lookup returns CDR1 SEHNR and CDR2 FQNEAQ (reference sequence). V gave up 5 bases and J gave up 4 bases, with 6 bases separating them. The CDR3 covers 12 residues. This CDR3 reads CASSQSGNTIYF. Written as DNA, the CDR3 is TGTGCCAGCAGCCAATCGGGAAACACCATATATTTT.

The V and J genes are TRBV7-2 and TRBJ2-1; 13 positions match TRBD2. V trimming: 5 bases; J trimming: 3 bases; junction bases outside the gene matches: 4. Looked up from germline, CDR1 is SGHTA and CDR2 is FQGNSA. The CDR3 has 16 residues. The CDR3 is CASSRTSGSGYNEQFF. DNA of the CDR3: TGTGCCAGCAGCAGGACTAGCGGGAGCGGCTACAATGAGCAGTTCTTC. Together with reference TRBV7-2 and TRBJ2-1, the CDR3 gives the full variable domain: GAGVSQSPSNKVTEKGKDVELRCDPISGHTALYWYRQSLGQGLEFLIYFQGNSAPDKSGLPSDRFSAERTGGSVSTLTIQRTQQEDSAVYLCASSRTSGSGYNEQFFGPGTRLTVL.

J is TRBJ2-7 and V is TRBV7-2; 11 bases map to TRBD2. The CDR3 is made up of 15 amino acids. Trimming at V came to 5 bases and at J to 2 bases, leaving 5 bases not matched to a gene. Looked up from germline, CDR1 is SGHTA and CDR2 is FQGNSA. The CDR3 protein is CASSLIAGGTYEQYF. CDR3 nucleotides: TGTGCCAGCAGCCTTATAGCGGGAGGGACCTACGAGCAGTACTTC.

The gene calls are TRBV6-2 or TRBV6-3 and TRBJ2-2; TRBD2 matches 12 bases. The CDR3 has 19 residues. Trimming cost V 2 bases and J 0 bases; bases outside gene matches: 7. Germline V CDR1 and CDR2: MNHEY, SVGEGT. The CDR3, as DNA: TGTGCCAGCAGTTACCCCAGGACTAGCGGGAAAGCGAACACCGGGGAGCTGTTTTTT. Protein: CASSYPRTSGKANTGELFF.

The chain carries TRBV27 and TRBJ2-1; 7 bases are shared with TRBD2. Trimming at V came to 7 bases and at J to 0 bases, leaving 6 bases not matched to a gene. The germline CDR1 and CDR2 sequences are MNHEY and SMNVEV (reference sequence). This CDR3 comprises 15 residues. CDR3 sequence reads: CASISWGGSYNEQFF. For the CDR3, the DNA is TGTGCCAGCATCTCTTGGGGGGGCTCCTACAATGAGCAGTTCTTC.

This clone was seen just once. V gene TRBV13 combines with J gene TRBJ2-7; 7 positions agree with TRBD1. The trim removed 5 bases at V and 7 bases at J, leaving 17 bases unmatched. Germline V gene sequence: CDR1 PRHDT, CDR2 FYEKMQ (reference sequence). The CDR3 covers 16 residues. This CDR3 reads CASSPRQGTTPREQYF. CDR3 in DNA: TGTGCCAGCAGCCCCCGACAGGGCACGACCCCTAGGGAGCAGTACTTC.

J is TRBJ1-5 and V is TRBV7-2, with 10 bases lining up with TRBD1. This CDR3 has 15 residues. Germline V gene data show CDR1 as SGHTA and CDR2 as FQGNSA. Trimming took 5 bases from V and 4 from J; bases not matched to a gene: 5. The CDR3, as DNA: TGTGCCAGCAGCCGGACAGGGGGAGGGAATCAGCCCCAGCATTTT. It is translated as CASSRTGGGNQPQHF. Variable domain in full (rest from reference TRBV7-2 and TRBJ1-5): GAGVSQSPSNKVTEKGKDVELRCDPISGHTALYWYRQSLGQGLEFLIYFQGNSAPDKSGLPSDRFSAERTGGSVSTLTIQRTQQEDSAVYLCASSRTGGGNQPQHFGDGTRLSIL.

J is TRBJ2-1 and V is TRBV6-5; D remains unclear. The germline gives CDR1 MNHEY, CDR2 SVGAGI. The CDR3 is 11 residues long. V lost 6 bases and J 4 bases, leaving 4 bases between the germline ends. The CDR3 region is CASREYNEQFF. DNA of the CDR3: TGTGCCAGCAGGGAGTACAATGAGCAGTTCTTC.

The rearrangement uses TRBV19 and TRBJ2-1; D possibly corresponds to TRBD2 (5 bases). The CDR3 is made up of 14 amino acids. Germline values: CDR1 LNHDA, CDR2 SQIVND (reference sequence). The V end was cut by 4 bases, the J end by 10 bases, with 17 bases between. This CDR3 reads CASSNGLWPAEQFF. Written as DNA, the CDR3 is TGTGCCAGTAGTAACGGACTCTGGCCGGCGGAGCAGTTCTTC.

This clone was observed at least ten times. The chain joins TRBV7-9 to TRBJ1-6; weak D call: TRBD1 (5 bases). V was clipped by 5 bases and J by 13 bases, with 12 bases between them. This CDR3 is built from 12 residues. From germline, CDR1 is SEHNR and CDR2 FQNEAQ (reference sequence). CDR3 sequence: CASSAGTLPLHF. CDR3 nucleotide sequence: TGTGCCAGCAGCGCGGGGACGCTCCCCCTCCACTTT.

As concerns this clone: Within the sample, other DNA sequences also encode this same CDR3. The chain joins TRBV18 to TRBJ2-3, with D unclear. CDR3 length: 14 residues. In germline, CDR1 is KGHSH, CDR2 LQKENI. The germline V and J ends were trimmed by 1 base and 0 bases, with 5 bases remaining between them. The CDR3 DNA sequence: TGTGCCAGCTCACCACTGGACAGCACAGATACGCAGTATTTT. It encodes CASSPLDSTDTQYF.

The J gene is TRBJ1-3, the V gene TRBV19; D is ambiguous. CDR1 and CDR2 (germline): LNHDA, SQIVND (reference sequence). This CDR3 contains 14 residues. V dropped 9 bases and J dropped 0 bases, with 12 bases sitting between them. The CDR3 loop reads CASLPNGSGNTIYF. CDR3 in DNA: TGTGCCAGCCTCCCTAATGGCTCTGGAAACACCATATATTTT. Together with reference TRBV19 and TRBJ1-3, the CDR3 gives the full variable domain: DGGITQSPKYLFRKEGQNVTLSCEQNLNHDAMYWYRQDPGQGLRLIYYSQIVNDFQKGDIAEGYSVSREKKESFPLTVTSAQKNPTAFYLCASLPNGSGNTIYFGEGSWLTVV.

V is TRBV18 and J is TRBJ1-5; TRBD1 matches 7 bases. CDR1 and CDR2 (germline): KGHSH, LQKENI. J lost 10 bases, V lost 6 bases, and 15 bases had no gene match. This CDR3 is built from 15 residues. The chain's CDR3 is CASSPGQTLISPQHF. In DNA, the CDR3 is TGTGCCAGCTCCCCGGGACAGACCCTAATCAGCCCCCAGCATTTT.

The CDR3: CASSVQGGQETQYF. DNA of the CDR3: TGCGCCAGCAGCGTCCAGGGTGGCCAAGAGACCCAGTACTTC. J is TRBJ2-5 and V is TRBV5-1; D may be TRBD1 (5 bases). V lost 4 bases and J 1 base, leaving 11 bases between the germline ends. This CDR3 is 14 amino acids long. The germline V gene encodes CDR1 SGHRS and CDR2 YFSETQ.

The CDR3 nucleotides are TGTGCCAGCAGCGTAGTCGGGGGGCCGTTCAATGAGCAGTTCTTC. Translation: CASSVVGGPFNEQFF. V and J are TRBV9 and TRBJ2-1; the D gene is possibly TRBD2 (7 bases). Germline V lookup: CDR1 SGDLS, CDR2 YYNGEE. The CDR3 covers 15 residues. V lost 0 bases to trimming and J lost 6 bases, with 13 bases between them.

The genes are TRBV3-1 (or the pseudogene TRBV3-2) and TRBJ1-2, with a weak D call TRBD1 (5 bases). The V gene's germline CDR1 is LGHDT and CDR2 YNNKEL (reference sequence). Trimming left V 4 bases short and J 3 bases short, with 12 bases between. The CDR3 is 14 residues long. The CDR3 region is CASSRKTVDYGYTF. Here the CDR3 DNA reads TGTGCCAGCAGCCGAAAGACAGTGGACTATGGCTACACCTTC.

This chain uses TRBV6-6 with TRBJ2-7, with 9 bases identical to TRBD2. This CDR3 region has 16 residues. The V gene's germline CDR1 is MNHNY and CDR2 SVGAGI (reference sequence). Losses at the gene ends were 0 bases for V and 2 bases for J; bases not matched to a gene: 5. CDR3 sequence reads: CASSYSPGGGAYEQYF. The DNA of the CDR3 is TGTGCCAGCAGTTACTCCCCTGGCGGGGGGGCCTACGAGCAGTACTTC.

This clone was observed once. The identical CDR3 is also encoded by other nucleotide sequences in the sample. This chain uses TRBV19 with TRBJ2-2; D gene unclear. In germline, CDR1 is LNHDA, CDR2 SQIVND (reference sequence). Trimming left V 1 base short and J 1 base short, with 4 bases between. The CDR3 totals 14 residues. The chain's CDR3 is CASSIGLNTGELFF. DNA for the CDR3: TGTGCCAGTAGTATAGGACTGAACACCGGGGAGCTGTTTTTT.

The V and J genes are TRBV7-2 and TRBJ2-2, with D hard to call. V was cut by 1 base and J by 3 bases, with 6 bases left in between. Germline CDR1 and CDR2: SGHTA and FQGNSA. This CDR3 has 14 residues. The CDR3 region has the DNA TGTGCCAGCAGCTTAGTACGGGACACCGGGGAGCTGTTTTTT. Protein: CASSLVRDTGELFF.

CDR3 region: CASSEDRGGSYNEQFF. In DNA, the CDR3 is TGTGCCAGCAGTGAGGACAGGGGAGGCTCCTACAATGAGCAGTTCTTC. The chain recombines TRBV9 with TRBJ2-1, with 9 bases matching TRBD1. CDR3 size: 16 residues. With V trimmed by 5 bases and J by 0 bases, 6 bases remained unmatched. Germline lookup yields CDR1 SGDLS and CDR2 YYNGEE.

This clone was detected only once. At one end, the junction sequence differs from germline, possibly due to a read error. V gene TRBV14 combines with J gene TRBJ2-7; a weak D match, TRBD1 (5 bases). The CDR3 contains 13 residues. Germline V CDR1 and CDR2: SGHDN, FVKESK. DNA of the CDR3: TGTGCCAGCAGTCAAGGGGCCCCCTACGAGCAGTACTTC. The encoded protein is CASSQGAPYEQYF.

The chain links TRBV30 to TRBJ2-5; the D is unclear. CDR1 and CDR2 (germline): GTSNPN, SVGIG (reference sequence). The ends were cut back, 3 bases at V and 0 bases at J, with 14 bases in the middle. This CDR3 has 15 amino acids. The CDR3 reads CAWRPNGRYQETQYF. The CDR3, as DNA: TGTGCCTGGAGACCGAATGGACGGTACCAAGAGACCCAGTACTTC.

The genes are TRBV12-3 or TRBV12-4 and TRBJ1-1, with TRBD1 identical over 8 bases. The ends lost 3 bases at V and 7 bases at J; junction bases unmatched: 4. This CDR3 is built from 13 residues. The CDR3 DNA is TGTGCCAGCAGTTTCGGACAGGGCAGTGAAGCTTTCTTT. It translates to CASSFGQGSEAFF.

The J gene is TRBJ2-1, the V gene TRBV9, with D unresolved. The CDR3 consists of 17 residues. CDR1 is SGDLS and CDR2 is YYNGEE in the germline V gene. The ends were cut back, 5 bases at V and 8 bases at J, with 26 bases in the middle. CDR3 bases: TGTGCCAGCAGGACGAAAGACGGACGATCCCCTACGGATGAGCAGTTCTTC. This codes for CASRTKDGRSPTDEQFF.